This T cell receptor (beta chain) was obtained from a study of T cells in Graves' hyperthyroidism and ophthalmopathy. Study at large: Peripheral blood was taken when the disease was first diagnosed, before any treatment began.

The CDR3 is 16 residues long. V lost 0 bases and J lost 4; bases outside the gene matches: 4. Germline loops: CDR1 DFQATT, CDR2 SNEGSKA (reference sequence). This clonotype was counted many times. On the basis of clinical symptoms, serum thyroxine and TRAb, thyroid ultrasound and orbital computed tomography, diagnoses were made. Researchers amplified the TCR beta CDR3 regions from RNA transcripts. The TCR CDR3 was amplified in a first-round RT-PCR using the HTBI primer set. From the multiplex PCR reads, TCRdb called clonotypes with MiXCR, one entry per CDR3 protein. The sample consists of roughly 250,000 distinct CDR3 sequences, approximately 14% of them appearing once.

The receptor was isolated from a woman between 40 and 50 years old with Graves' hyperthyroidism that later progressed to Graves' ophthalmopathy. The sample consisted of blood. V is TRBV20-1 and J is TRBJ2-2, with 11 bases that match TRBD2. The DNA for the CDR3 is TGCAGTGCTAGAGACGGGACTAGCGGAGCCACCGGGGAGCTGTTTTTT. It codes for CSARDGTSGATGELFF.